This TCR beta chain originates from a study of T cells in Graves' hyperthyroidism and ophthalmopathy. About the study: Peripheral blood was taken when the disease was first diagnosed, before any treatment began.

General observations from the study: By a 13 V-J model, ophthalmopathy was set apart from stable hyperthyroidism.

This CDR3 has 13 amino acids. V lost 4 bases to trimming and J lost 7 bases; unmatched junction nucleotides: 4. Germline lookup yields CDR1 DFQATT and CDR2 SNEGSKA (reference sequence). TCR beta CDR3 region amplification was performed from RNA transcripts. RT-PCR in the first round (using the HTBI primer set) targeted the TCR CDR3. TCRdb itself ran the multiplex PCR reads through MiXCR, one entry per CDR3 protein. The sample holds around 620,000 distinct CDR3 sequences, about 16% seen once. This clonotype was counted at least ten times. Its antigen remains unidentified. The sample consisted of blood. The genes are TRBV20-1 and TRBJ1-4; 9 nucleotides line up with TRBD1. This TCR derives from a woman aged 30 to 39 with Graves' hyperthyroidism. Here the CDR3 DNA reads TGCAGTGCTAACCGGGACAGGGCTGAAAAACTGTTTTTT. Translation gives CSANRDRAEKLFF.